This T cell receptor beta chain was identified during a study of cytomegalovirus exposure and HLA in healthy donors. The V gene's germline CDR1 is MNHNY and CDR2 SVGAGI (reference sequence). The ends were cut back, 4 bases at V and 3 bases at J, with 13 bases in the middle. This CDR3 has 14 residues. Study observations and caveats: A classifier reportedly called cytomegalovirus status with high sensitivity and specificity. When a later analysis was performed, an Asian-associated ancestry cluster reportedly had fewer N-insertions than the roughly 730-donor mean. It was approximately 150 TCR beta chains that were listed as cytomegalovirus-associated.

Regarding this clone: Its antigen is not known.

PCR involved 60 Vbeta and 13 Jbeta primers. Libraries were prepared by immunoSEQ multiplex PCR; TCRdb keeps only in-frame clonotypes and omits some of them. The data contain 100,000 to 150,000 clones, more than 70% of them singletons. The source is a male donor in good health and CMV-seronegative. Sequenced: PBMCs. The chain uses TRBV6-6 and TRBJ2-7, with unresolved D. The CDR3 DNA is TGTGCCAGCAGTTTGAAAAGCGATAACTACGAGCAGTACTTC. Translating gives CASSLKSDNYEQYF.